Included here is one T cell receptor beta chain sequence, with context. This clonotype was counted only a few times. The antigen it binds to is not known. Base qualities were left out, and no much larger clone turns up one base away. In the study, sorted CD4+ and CD8+ blood T cells from patients with severe aplastic anemia and from healthy subjects underwent deep sequencing of TCR repertoires. Ficoll-Paque density gradient centrifugation was used to isolate peripheral blood mononuclear cells. Before DNA was extracted, CD4+ and CD8+ T cells were sorted using either FACS or magnetic beads. This sample was taken from a study of CD8+CD57+ T cells in acquired aplastic anemia (dated by TCRdb to between 2017 and 2018). For the study in its entirety: DNA extracted from sorted CD4+ and CD8+ cells had a mean of around 3.3 ug, with a range of 0.2 to 27.4 ug. For healthy donor samples, the average read count was about 10 million for CD4+ cells and 11 million to 14 million for CD8+ cells. Here is what the overall study found, with its caveats: CD8+ Simpson's diversity did not differ significantly between patients and healthy controls (P=0.060). Around 30 CD8+ CDR3 sequences were shared between patients and controls but appeared highly expressed in patients and within their immunodominant clones.

Reading the germline V gene gives CDR1 MNHNS and CDR2 SASEGT. V and J are truncated by 6 bases and 1 base respectively, leaving an intervening sequence of 9 bases. There are 14 amino acids in the CDR3, from cysteine to phenylalanine inclusive. The sequence is cut down to CDR3 DNA, 42 bases in frame from base 1. Genomic DNA was used as template for profiling of TCR beta VDJ combinations and CDR3 sequences. An Illumina HiSeq 2000 was used for TCR repertoire sequencing. Per the original workflow: TRBV/TRBJ rearrangement plots, CDR3 size and DJ length profiles, and Simpson's diversity index were used to evaluate the repertoires. The immunodominant clone was defined as the most abundant DNA sequence in deep sequencing data. CDR3 amino acid sequences were screened for sharing across subjects and were compared with published repertoires and the VDJdb database. The public reads were quality trimmed at Q25 with fastp and then assembled into clones with MiXCR by TCRdb, keeping productive beta chains. Each entry merges the rows of one CDR3 protein and shows their most common DNA and genes. The V and J calls follow TCRdb's processing rather than the paper's. This sample holds about 200,000 distinct CDR3 sequences; 30% to 40% were observed only once. The ten largest clones capture 1% to 1.3% of the sample.

Sequenced: sorted CD4+, CD8+, or CD8+CD57+ T cells (not recorded which) from PBMCs. The sequence came from a human donor in good health, serving as a control. This sequence uses TRBV6-1 and TRBJ2-2; the D gene remains uncertain. CDR3 reads: CASRPTENTGELFF. In nucleotide form, the sequence is TGTGCCAGCAGGCCAACAGAGAACACCGGGGAGCTGTTTTTT.